These 23 T cell receptor beta chains were all obtained from the same sample, sequenced in a study of monozygotic twins with inflammatory bowel disease. Following a re-call of the 5' RACE reads, TCRdb has one entry per CDR3 protein and lacks DNA. Its clone listing holds about 210,000 distinct CDR3 sequences. Sequencing was performed on blood. The receptors here all came from a human donor with ulcerative colitis or Crohn's disease, or a healthy co-twin of an affected twin (not recorded which).

The J gene is TRBJ1-5, the V gene TRBV6-6. The CDR3 extends over 12 amino acids. Germline V lookup: CDR1 MNHNY, CDR2 SVGAGI (reference sequence). CDR3 loop: CASSYYGQPQHF.

The genes are TRBV3-1 and TRBJ2-5; TCRdb returns TRBD1, unconfirmable since there is no DNA. The CDR3 spans 15 residues. Germline loops: CDR1 LGHDT, CDR2 YNNKEL (reference sequence). The CDR3 loop reads CASSRKRDSQETQYF.

The J gene is TRBJ1-6, the V gene TRBV5-1; absent DNA, TCRdb's TRBD1 call cannot be checked. The CDR3 length is 15 residues. Germline-derived CDR1 and CDR2 are SGHRS and YFSETQ. CDR3 sequence reads: CASSLGTTYNSPLHF.

V usage is TRBV5-5 and J usage is TRBJ2-4; the TCRdb D gene call, TRBD1, has no DNA to confirm it. Germline V gives CDR1 SGHKS, CDR2 YYEKEE (reference sequence). This CDR3 comprises 14 residues. CDR3 residues: CASSPVPGGNIQYF.

V usage is TRBV11-2 and J usage is TRBJ2-2; TCRdb proposes TRBD1, but this gene call is untestable without DNA. This CDR3 is 15 amino acids long. Germline V lookup: CDR1 SGHAT, CDR2 FQNNGV. CDR3 loop: CASSLGGGIPGELFF.

The chain recombines TRBV5-1 with TRBJ1-4; TCRdb reports TRBD1, a call that lacks DNA to check it against. This CDR3 is 15 amino acids long. In germline, CDR1 is SGHRS, CDR2 YFSETQ. CDR3 loop: CASSPGQGVIEKLFF.

The CDR3 reads CASSAYPTVRATNEKLFF. The chain uses TRBV5-5 and TRBJ1-4; with no DNA, the TCRdb D assignment of TRBD1 cannot be verified. CDR1 is SGHKS, CDR2 YYEKEE, per germline (reference sequence). The CDR3 consists of 18 residues.

The chain is built from TRBV5-1 and TRBJ1-2. The CDR3 spans 14 residues. Germline assignment: CDR1 SGHRS and CDR2 YFSETQ. This CDR3 is CASSGTTGNYGYTF.

The chain combines TRBV2 with TRBJ1-1. The CDR3 spans 13 residues. Germline CDR1 and CDR2: SNHLY and FYNNEI. CDR3 residues: CASSARWNTEAFF.

The CDR3 loop reads CASSSGRGFSGYTF. This sequence joins TRBV7-9 and TRBJ1-2. Germline V gives CDR1 SEHNR, CDR2 FQNEAQ (reference sequence). The CDR3 extends over 14 amino acids.

The chain uses TRBV3-1 and TRBJ1-2; TCRdb's D call, TRBD1, is unchecked because there is no DNA. The CDR3 spans 14 residues. Germline assignment: CDR1 LGHDT and CDR2 YNNKEL (reference sequence). The CDR3 is CASSPSLGRHGYTF. The whole variable domain, remainder taken from reference TRBV3-1 and TRBJ1-2, is DTAVSQTPKYLVTQMGNDKSIKCEQNLGHDTMYWYKQDSKKFLKIMFSYNNKELIINETVPNRFSPKSPDKAHLNLHINSLELGDSAVYFCASSPSLGRHGYTFGSGTRLTVV.

V is TRBV6-1 and J is TRBJ1-2; TCRdb selects TRBD1, and the lack of DNA leaves this call unchecked. CDR1 is MNHNS, CDR2 SASEGT, per germline. This CDR3 is built from 14 residues. The CDR3: CASRSGQRDYGYTF.

The chain links TRBV6-6 to TRBJ1-5; the D call from TCRdb, TRBD1, cannot be confirmed without DNA. The germline V gene has CDR1 MNHNY and CDR2 SVGAGI (reference sequence). CDR3 size: 14 residues. CDR3: CASGGQYSNQPQHF.

The genes are TRBV12-3 or TRBV12-4 and TRBJ1-1. The CDR3 spans 14 residues. The CDR3 spells CASSPPRGFAEAFF.

The chain carries TRBV20-1 and TRBJ2-5. Looked up from germline, CDR1 is DFQATT and CDR2 is SNEGSKA (reference sequence). This CDR3 has 12 amino acids. The CDR3 protein is CSARAQLPPQYF.

The chain is built from TRBV28 and TRBJ2-7; the D gene TCRdb calls, TRBD1, cannot be checked with no DNA. The CDR3 length is 15 residues. Germline CDR1 and CDR2: MDHEN and SYDVKM. The chain's CDR3 is CASSLSGRGRHEQYF.

The chain is built from TRBV12-3 or TRBV12-4 and TRBJ2-5; the TCRdb D gene call, TRBD1, has no DNA to confirm it. The CDR3 sequence is 14 residues long. The CDR3 protein is CASSLEGAGETQYF.

This chain uses TRBV7-6 with TRBJ1-1; the D call from TCRdb, TRBD1, cannot be confirmed without DNA. The germline gives CDR1 SGHVS, CDR2 FNYEAQ. This CDR3 contains 15 residues. The CDR3 reads CASSLARAGSSEAFF.

The chain is built from TRBV27 and TRBJ1-5; TCRdb's assignment of TRBD1 cannot be checked, as there is no DNA. The CDR3 has 13 amino acids. Germline V gene sequence: CDR1 MNHEY, CDR2 SMNVEV (reference sequence). CDR3 loop: CASRGQRDQPQHF.

The rearrangement links TRBV6-5 to TRBJ1-2; the D call of TRBD1 rests on TCRdb alone, since no DNA is present to check it. Germline values: CDR1 MNHEY, CDR2 SVGAGI. The CDR3 covers 15 residues. This chain's CDR3 is CASSYGQTGPYGYTF.

The CDR3 reads CASSLVGSSYGNTIYF. The chain links TRBV5-1 to TRBJ1-3. CDR3 length equals 16 residues. Per the germline V gene, CDR1 is SGHRS and CDR2 is YFSETQ.

V is TRBV20-1 and J is TRBJ2-5; no DNA is available, so the TRBD2 call from TCRdb remains unchecked. Germline lookup yields CDR1 DFQATT and CDR2 SNEGSKA (reference sequence). The CDR3 covers 12 residues. Here the CDR3 reads CSVGTSGETQYF.

This chain joins TRBV11-2 and TRBJ2-1; the TCRdb D gene call, TRBD1, has no DNA to confirm it. This CDR3 contains 13 residues. CDR1 and CDR2 (germline): SGHAT, FQNNGV. This CDR3 is CASSPWGGNEQFF.